The present entry profiles one TCR beta chain with its context. The CDR3 runs 17 residues. Trimming left V 1 base short and J 0 bases short, with 15 bases between. CDR1 is SEHNR, CDR2 FQNEAQ, per germline (reference sequence). The data derive from a study of blood T cell repertoires in COVID-19. Study information: PBMCs, B-cell-depleted T cells, or T cells were the source of the cDNA or gDNA that made up the material.

Authors' processing steps: Nucleated cell number was recorded as an estimate derived from reference gene primer amplification. TCRdb keeps only in-frame clones here, not all; method: immunoSEQ multiplex PCR. V, J and clone size derive from that table, while D and trimming were established from the DNA sequence. This sample has 95,000 to 150,000 clones, with over 75% found just once. The sample consisted of peripheral blood. This TCR came from a woman between 65 and 79 years old with acute or convalescent COVID-19. This chain uses TRBV7-9 with TRBJ2-5, with D perhaps matching TRBD2 (6 bases). The CDR3 coding sequence is TGTGCCAGCAGCTTAGGAGCTAGCGCAAAGTACCAAGAGACCCAGTACTTC. Translating it yields CASSLGASAKYQETQYF.